Following are 5 T cell receptor beta chains from one sample sequenced in a study of PD-1 blockade in classical Hodgkin lymphoma. Each patient experienced a relapse that followed autologous stem cell transplantation, and brentuximab vedotin exposure varied. The table came from immunoSEQ multiplex PCR; TCRdb's copy has only in-frame clones and leaves some out. Of some 65,000 clones in the sample, around 75% are singletons; the top ten hold about 9.1%. This specimen consisted of peripheral blood mononuclear cells (PBMCs), obtained before the second cycle of nivolumab. These receptors all come from a human donor with classical Hodgkin lymphoma.

V gene TRBV27 combines with J gene TRBJ1-4, with D unresolved. Deletions cut 2 bases from V and 8 bases from J, with 15 bases between. The CDR3 contains 15 residues. Germline CDR1 reads MNHEY; CDR2 reads SMNVEV (reference sequence). The CDR3 is CASSLTAGFREKLFF. The CDR3 DNA follows: TGTGCCAGCAGTTTAACGGCAGGATTCAGGGAAAAACTGTTTTTT.

V and J are TRBV6-1 and TRBJ1-1; no definite D call. The CDR3 runs to 13 residues. Trimming took 2 bases from V and 4 from J, leaving 8 bases between them. From germline, CDR1 is MNHNS and CDR2 SASEGT. Here the CDR3 DNA reads TGTGCCAGCAGTGAAACGGCTAGCACTGAAGCTTTCTTT. Its translation: CASSETASTEAFF.

This chain joins TRBV7-9 and TRBJ1-2, with TRBD1 identical over 9 bases. The germline CDR1 and CDR2 sequences are SEHNR and FQNEAQ (reference sequence). The CDR3 extends over 15 amino acids. The V segment lost 5 bases and the J segment 1 base; nucleotides outside the gene matches: 5. Here the CDR3 reads CASSPGTGSNYGYTF. The CDR3 DNA is TGTGCCAGCAGCCCAGGGACAGGGAGTAACTATGGCTACACCTTC.

As concerns this clone: Other DNA sequences within the sample encode an identical CDR3. The chain uses TRBV5-6 and TRBJ1-1, with 8 bases identical to TRBD1. J was trimmed by 4 bases and V by 2 bases; bases with no gene match: 1. Germline loops: CDR1 SGHDT, CDR2 YYEEEE. The CDR3 is made up of 13 amino acids. The CDR3 spells CASSLQGGTEAFF. The CDR3 nucleotides read TGTGCCAGCAGCTTACAGGGGGGCACTGAAGCTTTCTTT.

This chain links TRBV28 with TRBJ2-7; D gene ambiguous. V was pared by 6 bases and J by 3 bases, with 18 bases between. Germline lookup yields CDR1 MDHEN and CDR2 SYDVKM. This CDR3 contains 15 residues. The CDR3 reads CASRGSLPAYYEQYF. The CDR3 DNA follows: TGTGCCAGCAGGGGGTCCCTCCCAGCTTACTACGAGCAGTACTTC.